Described below is a single T cell receptor beta chain sequence and its context. Its specificity is unknown. This specimen belongs to a study of T cells in Graves' hyperthyroidism and ophthalmopathy. General study points: Blood also showed most of the thyroid clonotypes that were expanded above 0.001. Ophthalmopathy got predicted by the model a median roughly 6.1 months before its onset.

The V end was cut by 10 bases, the J end by 2 bases, with 15 bases between. Per germline, CDR1 MDHEN and CDR2 SYDVKM. There are 13 residues in the CDR3. RNA transcripts provided the source from which TCR beta CDR3 regions were amplified. Carried out on the TCR CDR3, a first-round RT-PCR used the HTBI primer set. TCRdb called the multiplex PCR reads again in MiXCR, with one record for every CDR3 protein. Of roughly 570,000 distinct CDR3 sequences listed, 40% to 55% are singletons. This TCR came from an adult woman with Graves' disease, either hyperthyroidism or ophthalmopathy (not recorded which). The rearrangement joins TRBV28 to TRBJ2-7, with D maybe TRBD1 (5 bases). Sequencing was carried out using peripheral blood or thyroid tissue (not recorded which). DNA for the CDR3: TGTGCCACCCACACAGGAGCGCCCTACGAGCAGTACTTC. Its translation: CATHTGAPYEQYF.